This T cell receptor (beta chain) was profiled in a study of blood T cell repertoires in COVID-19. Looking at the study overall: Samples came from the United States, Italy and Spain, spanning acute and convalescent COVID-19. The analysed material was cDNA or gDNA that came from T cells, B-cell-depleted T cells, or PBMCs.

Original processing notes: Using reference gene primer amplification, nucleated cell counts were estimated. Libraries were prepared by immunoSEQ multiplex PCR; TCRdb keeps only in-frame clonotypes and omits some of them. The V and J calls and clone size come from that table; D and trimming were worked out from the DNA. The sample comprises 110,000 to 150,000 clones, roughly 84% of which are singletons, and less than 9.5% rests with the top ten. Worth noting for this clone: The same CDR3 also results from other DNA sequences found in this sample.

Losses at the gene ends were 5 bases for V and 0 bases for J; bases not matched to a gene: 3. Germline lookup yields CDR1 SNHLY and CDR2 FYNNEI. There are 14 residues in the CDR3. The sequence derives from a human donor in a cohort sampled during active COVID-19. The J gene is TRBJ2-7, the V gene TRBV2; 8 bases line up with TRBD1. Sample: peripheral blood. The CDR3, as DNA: TGTGCCAGCAGTAGTGACAGGGGCTCCTACGAGCAGTACTTC. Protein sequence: CASSSDRGSYEQYF.